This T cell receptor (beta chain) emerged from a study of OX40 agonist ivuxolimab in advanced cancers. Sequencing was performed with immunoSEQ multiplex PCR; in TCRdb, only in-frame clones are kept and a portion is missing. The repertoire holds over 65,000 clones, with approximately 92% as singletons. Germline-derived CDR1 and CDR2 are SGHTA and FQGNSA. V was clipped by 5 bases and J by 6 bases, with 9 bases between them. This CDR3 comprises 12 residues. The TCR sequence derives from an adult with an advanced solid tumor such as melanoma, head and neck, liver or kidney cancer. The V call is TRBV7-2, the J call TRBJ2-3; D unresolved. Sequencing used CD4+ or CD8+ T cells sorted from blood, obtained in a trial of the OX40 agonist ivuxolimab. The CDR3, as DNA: TGTGCCAGCAGCCGGACGTTTGATACGCAGTATTTT. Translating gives CASSRTFDTQYF.